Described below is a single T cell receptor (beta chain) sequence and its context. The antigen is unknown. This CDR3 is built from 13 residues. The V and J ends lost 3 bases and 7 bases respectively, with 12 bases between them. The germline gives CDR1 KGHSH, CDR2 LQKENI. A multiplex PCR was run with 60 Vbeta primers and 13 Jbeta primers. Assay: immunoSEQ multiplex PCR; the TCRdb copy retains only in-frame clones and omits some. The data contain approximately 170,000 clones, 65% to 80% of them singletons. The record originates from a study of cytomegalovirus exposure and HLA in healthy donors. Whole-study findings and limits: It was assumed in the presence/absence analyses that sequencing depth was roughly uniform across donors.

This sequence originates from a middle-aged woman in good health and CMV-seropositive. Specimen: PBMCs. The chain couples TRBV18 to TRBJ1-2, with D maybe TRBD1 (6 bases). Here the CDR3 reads CASSPIQGTGYTF. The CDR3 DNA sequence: TGTGCCAGCTCACCGATACAGGGCACTGGCTACACCTTC.